The entry that follows covers one T cell receptor (beta chain) sequence. TCRdb keeps only in-frame clones here, not all; method: immunoSEQ multiplex PCR. The sample gives around 150,000 clones, 88% of which show up once; 6.6% is in the top ten. The sample belongs to a study of blood T cell repertoires in COVID-19. Turning to the study itself: Sites across the United States, Italy and Spain contributed samples from acute and convalescent COVID-19. T cells, B-cell-depleted T cells, or PBMCs provided the cDNA or gDNA that served as material.

Participants, roughly 18 to 90 years old, spanned around 26 US areas. Clinical histories supplied by participants themselves formed the basis of cohort assignment. From germline, CDR1 is SGHNT and CDR2 YENEEA. CDR3 length: 13 residues. V lost 4 bases, J lost 11 bases, and 17 bases lay in between. Sequenced input: PBMCs or T cells enriched from blood (not recorded which). This chain joins TRBV11-3 and TRBJ2-5, with a weak D call TRBD1 (6 bases). The clonotype was recovered from a woman between 50 and 59 years old who had recovered from COVID-19. CDR3 sequence: CASSSSAAGQQYF. In DNA form, the CDR3 reads TGTGCCAGCAGCTCCTCCGCCGCCGGACAGCAGTACTTC.